A selection of T cell receptor beta chains follows, all from one sample in a study of cytomegalovirus exposure and HLA in healthy donors. Measured with immunoSEQ multiplex PCR; TCRdb has only the in-frame clones, and not every one. In the table there are some 130,000 clones, roughly four fifths of which are singletons. Sample: PBMCs. The source is a male donor in good health and CMV-seropositive. CDR3s include the opening cysteine and the closing phenylalanine or tryptophan. D genes are given only for firm matches. Rows give clone size only sometimes, using once, few, many, or a class for an expanded clone.

D gene,J gene,V gene,clone size,CDR3 DNA,CDR3 protein
TRBD2,TRBJ2-5,TRBV7-8,once,TGTGCCAGCAGCCATAGCCGGCTAGCGGGAGATTGGGAGACCCAGTACTTC,CASSHSRLAGDWETQYF
TRBD1,TRBJ1-2,TRBV27,few,TGTGCCAGCAGTTTATCGAAGGGGACAGGGGTTAACTATGGCTACACCTTC,CASSLSKGTGVNYGYTF
-,TRBJ2-7,TRBV7-2,-,TGTGCCAGCAGCTTTCAGGGGACCAATGACGAGCAGTACTTC,CASSFQGTNDEQYF
-,TRBJ2-5,TRBV9,-,TGTGCCAGCAGCGTAGCTGAGCCTGATGCCCAGTACTTC,CASSVAEPDAQYF
-,TRBJ2-2,TRBV2,-,TGTGCCAGCAGTGAAGCGCTAAGGACTTACATCCCGAACACCGGGGAGCTGTTTTTT,CASSEALRTYIPNTGELFF
TRBD2,TRBJ2-3,TRBV5-4,-,TGTGCCAGCAGCCTGGGACTAGCGAGCACAGATACGCAGTATTTT,CASSLGLASTDTQYF
-,TRBJ2-2,TRBV5-1,-,TGCGCCAGCAGCTTGCGGGGAATGACCGGGGAGCTGTTTTTT,CASSLRGMTGELFF
-,TRBJ2-1,TRBV2,-,TGTGCCAGCAGTGGGGGGGACGGCTCCTACAATGGGCAGTTCTTC,CASSGGDGSYNGQFF
TRBD1,TRBJ2-7,TRBV19,once,TGTGCCAGTAGTTGGACCGGGACAGGGGGAACCTACGAGCAGTACTTC,CASSWTGTGGTYEQYF
-,TRBJ2-5,TRBV30,-,TGTGCCTTCACAGGCGGCAGGGGCTACCAAGAGACCCAGTACTTC,CAFTGGRGYQETQYF
-,TRBJ1-2,TRBV4-3,-,TGCGCCAGCAGCCAAGATTCGGGGGAATATGGCTACACCTTC,CASSQDSGEYGYTF
-,TRBJ2-7,TRBV27,-,TGTGCCAGCAGTTTAGCGGACTCCTACGAGCAGTACTTC,CASSLADSYEQYF
TRBD2,TRBJ2-1,TRBV14,once,TGTGCCAGCAGCCAAACACTAGCGGGAGTTGACAATGAGCAGTTCTTC,CASSQTLAGVDNEQFF
-,TRBJ2-5,TRBV5-1,-,TGCGCCAGCAGACGGAGCGAGGGAGAGACCCAGTACTTC,CASRRSEGETQYF
TRBD2,TRBJ2-7,TRBV28,-,TGTGCCAGCAGTCGTTCAAGCGGGAGGCTCGACGAGCAGTACTTC,CASSRSSGRLDEQYF
-,TRBJ1-1,TRBV5-6,-,TGTGCCAGCAGCTTTGGGGTACAGGATGGGAACACTGAGGCTTTCTTT,CASSFGVQDGNTEAFF
TRBD2,TRBJ2-1,TRBV5-1,-,TGCGCCAGCAGCTTCAGGCTAGCGGACTCCTACAATGAGCAGTTCTTC,CASSFRLADSYNEQFF
-,TRBJ1-4,TRBV5-1,-,TGCGCCAGCAGCTTGGTACAGGGAGAAGGAGGAAAACTGTTTTTT,CASSLVQGEGGKLFF
TRBD2,TRBJ2-2,TRBV15,-,TGTGCCACCAGTCCCGGGACTATGAACACCGGGGAGCTGTTTTTT,CATSPGTMNTGELFF
TRBD2,TRBJ2-3,TRBV28,-,TGTGCCAGCAGTTTAAGACTAGCGGGAGGCACAGATACGCAGTATTTT,CASSLRLAGGTDTQYF
TRBD1,TRBJ2-4,TRBV7-2,-,TGTGCCAGCAGCCGACCGACAGGGGAAAACATTCAGTACTTC,CASSRPTGENIQYF
-,TRBJ1-1,TRBV9,-,TGTGCCAGCAGCCCCGGCGGGTGGGGCACTGAAGCTTTCTTT,CASSPGGWGTEAFF
TRBD2,TRBJ2-7,TRBV2,-,TGTGCCAGCAGTGACGTTAGCCCCGGGAGGGCCCACGAGCAGTACTTC,CASSDVSPGRAHEQYF
-,TRBJ2-1,TRBV9,-,TGTGCCGGCTCGGTTCTGCAGGTTGCGTCCTATGAGCAGTTCTTC,CAGSVLQVASYEQFF
-,TRBJ1-4,TRBV6-1,-,TGTGCCAGCAGTTCTGGGACACCTAAACTGTTTTTT,CASSSGTPKLFF
TRBD2,TRBJ2-7,TRBV6-1,-,TGTGCCAGCAGTGGAGGGACTAGCGGGAGCTACGAGCAGTACTTC,CASSGGTSGSYEQYF
TRBD1,TRBJ2-3,TRBV23-1,-,TGCGCCAGCAGTCAATCGCAATGGAGACAGGGGAGGACAGATACGCAGTATTTT,CASSQSQWRQGRTDTQYF
TRBD1,TRBJ2-5,TRBV29-1,-,TGCAGCGTAGGACCGACAGGGGGCTACGAGACCCAGTACTTC,CSVGPTGGYETQYF
-,TRBJ2-5,TRBV4-1,-,TGCGCCAGCAGCCAAGATTTCGACAGACCGTACCAAGAGACCCAGTACTTC,CASSQDFDRPYQETQYF
TRBD2,TRBJ2-3,TRBV19,-,TGTGCCAGTAGTCGTACTAGCGGGTCCGATACGCAGTATTTT,CASSRTSGSDTQYF
-,TRBJ2-7,TRBV28,-,TGTGCCAGCAGTTTGGAACGGGAGCTTCTCGGCGAGCAGTACTTC,CASSLERELLGEQYF
-,TRBJ2-1,TRBV30,-,TGTGCCTGGAGTGCAGCGGCCGGGTACAATGAGCAGTTCTTC,CAWSAAAGYNEQFF
TRBD1,TRBJ2-7,TRBV6-6,-,TGTGCCAGCAGTTACGACAGGGGGCCTTACGAGCAGTACTTC,CASSYDRGPYEQYF
-,TRBJ1-1,TRBV6-5,-,TGTGCCAGCAGCGCCGACTTCGGGGTAAACACTGAAGCTTTCTTT,CASSADFGVNTEAFF
TRBD2,TRBJ2-1,TRBV5-1,-,TGCGCCAGCAGCTCACGTAGCGGGGGCTCCTACAATGAGCAGTTCTTC,CASSSRSGGSYNEQFF
TRBD2,TRBJ2-5,TRBV6-7,-,TGTGCCAGCAACGAAACCCTGGGACTAGCGCCCGAGACCCAGTACTTC,CASNETLGLAPETQYF
-,TRBJ1-6,TRBV27,-,TGTGCCAGCAGTTTTGGGGCGAGCTCCTATAATTCACCCCTCCACTTT,CASSFGASSYNSPLHF